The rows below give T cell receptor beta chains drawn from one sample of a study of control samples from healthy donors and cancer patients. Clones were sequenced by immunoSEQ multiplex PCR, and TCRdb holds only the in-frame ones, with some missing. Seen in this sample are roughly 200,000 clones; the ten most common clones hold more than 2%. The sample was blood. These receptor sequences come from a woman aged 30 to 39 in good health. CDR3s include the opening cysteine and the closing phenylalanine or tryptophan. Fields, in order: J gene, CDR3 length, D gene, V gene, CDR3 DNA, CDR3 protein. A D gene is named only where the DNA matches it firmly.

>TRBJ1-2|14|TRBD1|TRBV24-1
TGTGCCACCAGTGATCCTGGACAGGGCTCTGGCTACACCTTC
CATSDPGQGSGYTF
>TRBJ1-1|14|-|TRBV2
TGTGCCAGCAGTTTCCGGGACGGTGGCACTGAAGCTTTCTTT
CASSFRDGGTEAFF
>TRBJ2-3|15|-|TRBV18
TGTGCCAGCTCACCACCCCAGGGACGCACAGATACGCAGTATTTT
CASSPPQGRTDTQYF
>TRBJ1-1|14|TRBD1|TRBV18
TGTGCCAGCTCACGGGGACAGCTGAACACTGAAGCTTTCTTT
CASSRGQLNTEAFF
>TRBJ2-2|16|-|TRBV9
TGTGCCAGCAGCGTAGTGGGCAGGGGGAGGTCCGGGGAGCTGTTTTTT
CASSVVGRGRSGELFF
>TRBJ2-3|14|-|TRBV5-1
TGCGCCAGCAGCTTGGAGAGCAGGGAGGATACGCAGTATTTT
CASSLESREDTQYF
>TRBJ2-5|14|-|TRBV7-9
TGTGCCAGCAGCTTTGAAAGGGACCAAGAGACCCAGTACTTC
CASSFERDQETQYF
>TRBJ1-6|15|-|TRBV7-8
TGTGCCAGCAGAGGCCAGCGGGGTGGAGGTTCACCCCTCCACTTT
CASRGQRGGGSPLHF
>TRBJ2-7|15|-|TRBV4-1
TGCGCCAGCAGCCAAGTCGGGTTACCCTCTTACGAGCAGTACTTC
CASSQVGLPSYEQYF
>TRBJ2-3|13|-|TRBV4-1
TGCGCCAGCAGCCAAGACCCTCGGGATACGCAGTATTTT
CASSQDPRDTQYF
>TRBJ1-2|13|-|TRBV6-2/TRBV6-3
TGTGCCAGCAGTTCGGTAGAAAACTATGGCTACACCTTC
CASSSVENYGYTF
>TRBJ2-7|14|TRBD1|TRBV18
TGTGCCAGCTCACTTGAGGGACAGGGCTACGAGCAGTACTTC
CASSLEGQGYEQYF
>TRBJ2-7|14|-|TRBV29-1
TGCAGCGTTGTAAACTCCGGGAGCTCCTACGAGCAGTACTTC
CSVVNSGSSYEQYF
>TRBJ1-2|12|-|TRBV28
TGTGCCAGCAGTACAGCTAACTATGGCTACACCTTC
CASSTANYGYTF
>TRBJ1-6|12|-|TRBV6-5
TGTGCCAGCAGTTTGCTGGGAGCACCCCTCCACTTT
CASSLLGAPLHF
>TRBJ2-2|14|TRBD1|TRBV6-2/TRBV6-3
TGTGCCAGCAGTTACGGGACAGGTACCGGGGAGCTGTTTTTT
CASSYGTGTGELFF
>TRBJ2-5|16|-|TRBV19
TGTGCCACCTCCCCGGAGGGCAGGGGTTTCCGAGAGACCCAGTACTTC
CATSPEGRGFRETQYF
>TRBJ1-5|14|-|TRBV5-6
TGTGCCAGCAGCTTGAAGGCACTAAATCAGCCCCAGCATTTT
CASSLKALNQPQHF
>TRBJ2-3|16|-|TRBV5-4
TGTGCCAGCAGCTTTGGGCTAGCGAGCATCCCAGATACGCAGTATTTT
CASSFGLASIPDTQYF
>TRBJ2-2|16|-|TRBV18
TGTGCCAGCTCCCAGGACGGACCCGCGAACACCGGGGAGCTGTTTTTT
CASSQDGPANTGELFF
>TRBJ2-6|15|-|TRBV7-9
TGTGCCAGCAGACAGCCGGGCTCTGGGGCCAACGTCCTGACTTTC
CASRQPGSGANVLTF
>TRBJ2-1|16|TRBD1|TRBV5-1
TGCGCCAGCAGCTTGGACGGGACAGGGATAAAGAATGAGCAGTTCTTC
CASSLDGTGIKNEQFF
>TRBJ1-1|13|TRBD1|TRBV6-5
TGTGCCAGCTATTGGGGGACAGGGAGTAAAGCTTTCTTT
CASYWGTGSKAFF
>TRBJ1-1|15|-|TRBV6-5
TGTGCCAGCAGTTACTCGCAGAGAAAAAACACTGAAGCTTTCTTT
CASSYSQRKNTEAFF
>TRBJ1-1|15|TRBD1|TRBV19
TGTGCCAGTAGTCCGCGGGACAGATTGAACACTGAAGCTTTCTTT
CASSPRDRLNTEAFF
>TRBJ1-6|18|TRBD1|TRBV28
TGTGCCAGCAGCATGGGTGTTTGGGTCCCGACAGGGTATTCACCCCTCCACTTT
CASSMGVWVPTGYSPLHF
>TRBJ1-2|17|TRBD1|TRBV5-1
TGCGCCAGCAGCTTAAAATACGGAGACAGGGATGACTATGGCTACACCTTC
CASSLKYGDRDDYGYTF
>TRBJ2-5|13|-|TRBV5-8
TGTGCCAGCAGCTTGAGGGCCCCGGGAACCCAGTACTTC
CASSLRAPGTQYF
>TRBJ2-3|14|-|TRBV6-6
TGTGCCAGCACCTTACAGGGTTTGTGGGATACGCAGTATTTT
CASTLQGLWDTQYF
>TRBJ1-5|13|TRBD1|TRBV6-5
TGTGCCAGCAGCGACAGGGTTGGTCAGCCCCAGCATTTT
CASSDRVGQPQHF
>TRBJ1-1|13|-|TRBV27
TGTGCCAGCAGGGTCAACAGGGTCGGTGAAGCTTTCTTT
CASRVNRVGEAFF
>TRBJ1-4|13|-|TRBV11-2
TGTGCCAGCAGCTTAGATCCCGGGACCGAACTGTTTTTT
CASSLDPGTELFF
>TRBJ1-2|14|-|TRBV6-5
TGTGCCAGCAGTTACGCCGCGGCAAATTATGGCTACACCTTC
CASSYAAANYGYTF
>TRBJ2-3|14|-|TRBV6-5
TGTGCCAGCAGTTACTATGGGCCCACAGATACGCAGTATTTT
CASSYYGPTDTQYF
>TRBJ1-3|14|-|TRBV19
TGTGCCAGCGAGACAGGCTCCTCTGGAAACACCATATATTTT
CASETGSSGNTIYF
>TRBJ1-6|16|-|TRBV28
TGTGCCAGCAGTTTCACCGGCCGGGTTAGGGGTTCACCCCTCCACTTT
CASSFTGRVRGSPLHF
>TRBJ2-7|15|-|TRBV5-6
TGTGCCAGCAGGGCCGGGACGCTAAGCTCCTACGAGCAGTACTTC
CASRAGTLSSYEQYF
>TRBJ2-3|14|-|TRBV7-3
TGTGCCAGCAGGTCCCCGGGACACTCAGATACGCAGTATTTT
CASRSPGHSDTQYF
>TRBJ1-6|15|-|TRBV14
TGTGCCAGCAGCCAAGACCTAAGGCCTAATTCACCCCTCCACTTT
CASSQDLRPNSPLHF
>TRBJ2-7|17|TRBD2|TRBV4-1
TGCGCCAGCAGCCAAGCCCCGACTAGCGGGGGGTTATACGAGCAGTACTTC
CASSQAPTSGGLYEQYF
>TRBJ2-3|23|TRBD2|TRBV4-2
TGTGCCAGCAGCCTTCGACCGGGACTAGCGGGGGGGCCGGATATGTTTGGCACAGATACGCAGTATTTT
CASSLRPGLAGGPDMFGTDTQYF
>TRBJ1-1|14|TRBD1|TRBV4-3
TGCGCCAGCACCAGGGGACAGTCGAACACTGAAGCTTTCTTT
CASTRGQSNTEAFF
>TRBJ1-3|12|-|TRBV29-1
TGCAGCGGGGGTGAAGGGGGAAACACCATATATTTT
CSGGEGGNTIYF
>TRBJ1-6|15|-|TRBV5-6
TGTGCCAGCAGCTTGTTGGGGATAGCTAATTCACCCCTCCACTTT
CASSLLGIANSPLHF
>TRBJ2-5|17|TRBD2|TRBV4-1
TGCGCCAGCAGCCAAGAAGGGACTAGCGGGGCCAGAGAGACCCAGTACTTC
CASSQEGTSGARETQYF
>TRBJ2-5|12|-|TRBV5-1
TGCGCCAGCAGCCCAGACCAAGAGACCCAGTACTTC
CASSPDQETQYF
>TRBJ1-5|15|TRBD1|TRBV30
TGTGCCTGGAGTCGGGCAGGGGGCGAGCTTCAGCCCCAGCATTTT
CAWSRAGGELQPQHF
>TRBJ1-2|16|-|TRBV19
TGTGCCAGTAGTACGGCGATCCGGAGTCCCTATGGTGGCTACACCTTC
CASSTAIRSPYGGYTF
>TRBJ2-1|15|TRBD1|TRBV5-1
TGCGCCAGCAGCTTGTTGGGACAGGGATACAATGAGCAGTTCTTC
CASSLLGQGYNEQFF
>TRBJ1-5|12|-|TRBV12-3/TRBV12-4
TGTGCCAGCAGTCGTGGCAATCAGCCCCAGCATTTT
CASSRGNQPQHF
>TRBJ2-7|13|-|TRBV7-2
TGTGCCAGCAGCGGGTTTAACGTCGAGTTGGAGTACTTC
CASSGFNVELEYF
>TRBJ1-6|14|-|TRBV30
TGTGCCTGGACCACTACAACGGGAAATTCACCCCTCCACTTT
CAWTTTTGNSPLHF
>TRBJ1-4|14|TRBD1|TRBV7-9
TGTGCCAGCAGCTTATCAGGGGGAGGTGAAAAACTGTTTTTT
CASSLSGGGEKLFF